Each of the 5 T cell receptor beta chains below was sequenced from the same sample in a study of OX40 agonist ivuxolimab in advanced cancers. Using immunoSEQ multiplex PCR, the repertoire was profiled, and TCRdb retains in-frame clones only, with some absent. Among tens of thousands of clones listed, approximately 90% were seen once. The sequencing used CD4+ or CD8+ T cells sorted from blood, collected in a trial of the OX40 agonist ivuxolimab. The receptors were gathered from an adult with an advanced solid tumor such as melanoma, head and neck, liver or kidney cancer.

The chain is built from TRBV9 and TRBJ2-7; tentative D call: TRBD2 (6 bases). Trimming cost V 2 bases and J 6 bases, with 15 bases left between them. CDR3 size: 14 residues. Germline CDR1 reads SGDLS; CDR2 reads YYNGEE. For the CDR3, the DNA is TGTGCCAGCAGCGTGGGGGGAAGTTTTATCGAGCAGTACTTC. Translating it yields CASSVGGSFIEQYF.

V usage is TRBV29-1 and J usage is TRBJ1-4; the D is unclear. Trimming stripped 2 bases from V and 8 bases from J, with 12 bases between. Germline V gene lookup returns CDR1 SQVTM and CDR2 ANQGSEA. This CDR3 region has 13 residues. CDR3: CSVEPGNREKLFF. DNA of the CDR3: TGCAGCGTTGAACCGGGGAATCGGGAAAAACTGTTTTTT.

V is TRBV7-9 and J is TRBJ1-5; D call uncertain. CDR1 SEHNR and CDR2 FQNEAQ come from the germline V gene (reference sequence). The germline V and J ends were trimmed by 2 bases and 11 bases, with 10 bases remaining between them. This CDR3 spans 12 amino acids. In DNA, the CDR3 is TGTGCCAGCAGCTTATTCTGGGAGGCCCAGCATTTT. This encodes CASSLFWEAQHF. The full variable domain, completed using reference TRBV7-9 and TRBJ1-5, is DTGVSQNPRHKITKRGQNVTFRCDPISEHNRLYWYRQTLGQGPEFLTYFQNEAQLEKSRLLSDRFSAERPKGSFSTLEIQRTEQGDSAMYLCASSLFWEAQHFGDGTRLSIL.

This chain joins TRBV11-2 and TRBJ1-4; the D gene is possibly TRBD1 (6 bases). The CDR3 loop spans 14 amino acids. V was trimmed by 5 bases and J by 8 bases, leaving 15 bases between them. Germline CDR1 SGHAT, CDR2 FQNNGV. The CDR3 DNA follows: TGTGCCAGCAGCCCACAGGGACGGGAGGAAAAACTGTTTTTT. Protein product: CASSPQGREEKLFF.

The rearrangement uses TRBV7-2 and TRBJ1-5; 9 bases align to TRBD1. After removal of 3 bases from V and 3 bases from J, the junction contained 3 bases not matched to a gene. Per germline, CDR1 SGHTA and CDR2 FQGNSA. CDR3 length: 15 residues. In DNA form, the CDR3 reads TGTGCCAGCAGCTTGGGACAGGGTCCCAATCAGCCCCAGCATTTT. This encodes CASSLGQGPNQPQHF.